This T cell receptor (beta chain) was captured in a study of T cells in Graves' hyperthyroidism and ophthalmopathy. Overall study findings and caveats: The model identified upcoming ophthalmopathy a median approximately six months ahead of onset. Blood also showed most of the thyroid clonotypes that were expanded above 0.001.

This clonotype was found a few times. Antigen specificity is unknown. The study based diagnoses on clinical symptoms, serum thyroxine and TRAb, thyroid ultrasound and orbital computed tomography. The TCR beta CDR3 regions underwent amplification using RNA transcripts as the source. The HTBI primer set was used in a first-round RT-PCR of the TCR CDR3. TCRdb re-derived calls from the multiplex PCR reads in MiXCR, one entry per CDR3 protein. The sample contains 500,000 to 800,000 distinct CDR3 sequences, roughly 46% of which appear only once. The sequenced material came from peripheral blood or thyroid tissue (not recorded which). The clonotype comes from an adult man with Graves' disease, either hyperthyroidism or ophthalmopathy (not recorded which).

The CDR3 bases are TGTGCCAGCAGCTCATCCCCGGGACAGGGGAGGCAGCCCCAGCATTTT. Its protein is CASSSSPGQGRQPQHF. The chain recombines TRBV2 with TRBJ1-5; 10 bases map to TRBD1. Germline values: CDR1 SNHLY, CDR2 FYNNEI. The CDR3 runs 16 residues. V was pared by 6 bases and J by 7 bases, with 12 bases of the junction left unmatched. Using reference TRBV2 and TRBJ1-5 for the parts outside the CDR3, the full variable domain is EPEVTQTPSHQVTQMGQEVILRCVPISNHLYFYWYRQILGQKVEFLVSFYNNEISEKSEIFDDQFSVERPDGSNFTLKIRSTKLEDSAMYFCASSSSPGQGRQPQHFGDGTRLSIL.